This TCR beta chain was recovered during a study of T cell responses to AZD1222 COVID-19 vaccine (dated by TCRdb to the early 2020s). In the study overall: AZD1222 recipients whose second dose came at about 4 weeks and those whose second dose came at about 12 weeks were combined into one group, since spike-specific TCR depth and breadth did not differ between the two schedules. TCR sequencing was performed for approximately 240 trial participants, of whom roughly 200 were given two doses of AZD1222 and some 26 were given two doses of MenACWY control vaccine. Enrollment into the trials was organized by age into subgroups of 18-55, 56-69 and 70-plus years, and those subgroups contained 148, 28 and 57 TCR-sequenced participants, respectively. What the authors observed across the whole study: Participants were mostly white British and included more females than males, and it was suggested by the authors that clonal diversity may have been underestimated. Only five or six AZD1222 recipients were SARS-CoV-2 seropositive at baseline, limiting conclusions about previously exposed vaccinees. Reportedly, close to half of the unique spike-specific TCRs recognized epitopes lying outside the regions that are mutated in the B.1.351 and B.1.1.7 variants. The 56-69-year group was small, and its depth increase did not reach significance, likely because of low power. The whole spike protein was spanned by vaccine-associated CD4 TCRs, and dominant responses were seen in regions 160-218 and 743-854. After two AZD1222 doses, spike-specific TCR breadth and depth were significantly higher than at day 0 and than in MenACWY recipients. Because no day 14 peak-response samples were available, the repertoires could be characterized only after the peak T cell response.

Unmatched junction bases come to 10, with V trimmed by 8 bases and J by 4 bases. Spanning cysteine to phenylalanine, the CDR3 consists of 15 amino acids. This entry keeps only the CDR3 DNA: 45 bases, framed from base 1. The germline V gene (reference sequence) gives CDR1 as MNHEY and CDR2 as SMNVEV. The time point label of this sample denotes: baseline before first vaccination. Vaccinee samples were obtained from the UK trials COV001 and COV002, which included a single-blind randomized controlled phase 2/3 trial of AZD1222 (ChAdOx1 nCoV-19) in healthy adults. For TCRbeta chain sequencing, PBMC samples were collected from trial participants at day 0 and at day 28 after the second dose. The CDR3 regions of human TCRbeta chains were subjected to immunosequencing. The original pipeline was this. Repertoire TCRs were matched against a reference library of SARS-CoV-2-specific TCRs generated with the MIRA antigen-specificity platform. Breadth was defined as the fraction of unique TCRs that were SARS-CoV-2-associated. Depth was defined as the fraction of total T cells that were SARS-CoV-2-associated. Using the MIRA data, every spike-specific TCR was mapped to the spike region that the TCR reacted to and assigned to either a CD4 or a CD8 class. Log10-transformed breadth and depth values were compared by one-way ANOVA with Sidak's multiple comparisons tests. Drawn from immuneACCESS, this table holds only the in-frame rearrangements with V and J called that TCRdb kept. Clones are partly lost; checked studies trace under half to an unresolved V gene and leave the rest unexplained. The V and J calls and clone size are taken from that table; D and trimming were inferred from the DNA. The sample table lists 110,000 to 150,000 clones, roughly 90% of them with a count of one. The top ten hold 4% to 5% of the sample.

As regards this clone: Which antigen it targets is not known. Base qualities are not at hand, and no much larger clone is one base apart.

The rearranged chain carries TRBV27 and TRBJ1-5, with 8 bases in between that match TRBD1. The input for sequencing was peripheral blood, taken on day 0 of AZD1222 vaccination. The receptor was derived from an adult in good health. CDR3 region: CASRGPGGWNQPQHF. In nucleotides, the sequence is TGTGCCAGCCGGGGCCCAGGGGGCTGGAATCAGCCCCAGCATTTT.